The T cell receptor beta chain under discussion was sequenced for a study of TIL therapy for anti-PD-1-resistant metastatic lung cancer. About the research overall: Progressing patients received lymphodepletion, expanded TIL infusion and IL-2. Median tumor mutation burden was around 1.6 mutations per megabase.

Regarding time point: pre-treatment sample, taken before nivolumab and TIL therapy. The immunoSEQ assay was v3. Sequencing depth was some 2 million read pairs for survey level, roughly 4.5-6 million for deep. The protocol was immunoSEQ multiplex PCR, while the TCRdb copy is restricted to in-frame clones and leaves out a portion. The sample records about 47,000 clones, 70% to 90% being singletons. This CDR3 has 12 residues. Trimming left V 2 bases short and J 6 bases short, with 6 bases between. The clonotype originates from a person aged 25 to 85 with non-small cell lung cancer. Sequenced material: blood, taken at baseline. This sequence joins TRBV12-3 or TRBV12-4 and TRBJ2-3, with D possibly TRBD2 on 5 matching bases. The CDR3 nucleotides read TGTGCCAGCAGTTTACGAGGGGATACGCAGTATTTT. It codes for CASSLRGDTQYF.